Each of the 17 T cell receptor beta chains below was sequenced from the same sample in a study of blood T cells in healthy people across ages. Alongside a J-beta primer mix, a sample-barcoded 5' primer served in a second PCR lasting about 6 to 11 cycles. Using its own MiXCR run on the 5' RACE reads, TCRdb lists one record per CDR3 protein. There are around 1.7 million distinct CDR3 sequences in the sample; roughly 30% occur only once, and 7.7% lies in the top ten. Input material: blood. The receptor set was obtained from a woman aged 25 to 39 in good health.

This clonotype was detected many times. Written as DNA, the CDR3 is TGTGCCAGCAGCTTGGACGTGACAGGGGGCTACGAGCAGTACTTC. It is translated as CASSLDVTGGYEQYF. The chain combines TRBV11-2 with TRBJ2-7; 9 nucleotides agree with TRBD1. This CDR3 has 15 residues. Looked up from germline, CDR1 is SGHAT and CDR2 is FQNNGV. After removal of 3 bases from V and 3 bases from J, the junction contained 6 bases not matched to a gene.

This clonotype was seen a handful of times. V and J are TRBV7-2 and TRBJ2-1, with D possibly matching TRBD1 (5 bases). This CDR3 has 13 amino acids. CDR1 SGHTA and CDR2 FQGNSA come from the germline V gene. V was clipped by 5 bases and J by 9 bases, with 14 bases between them. The CDR3 here is CASSGQGSTEQFF. As DNA, the CDR3 is TGTGCCAGCAGCGGTCAGGGTAGTACTGAGCAGTTCTTC.

Details on this clonotype: This may arise from a read error, as a much more abundant clone is one base away. The gene calls are TRBV2 and TRBJ2-7, with TRBD1 identical over 7 bases. The V segment lost 8 bases and the J segment 6 bases; nucleotides outside the gene matches: 10. CDR3 length: 13 residues. The germline gives CDR1 SNHLY, CDR2 FYNNEI. CDR3 coding DNA: TGTGCCAGCTCTAATACAGGGGTGGGCGAGCAGTACTTC. This translates into CASSNTGVGEQYF.

The chain joins TRBV12-3 or TRBV12-4 to TRBJ2-4; 9 bases match TRBD2. CDR3 length: 15 residues. V lost 4 bases and J lost 13; bases outside the gene matches: 14. DNA for the CDR3: TGTGCCAGCAGTTCGCAGCGGGGGGACTACAAGAAGCAGTACTTC. Its translation: CASSSQRGDYKKQYF.

This clonotype appeared a single time. This chain joins TRBV11-2 and TRBJ2-7, with 9 nucleotides matching TRBD2. Germline loops: CDR1 SGHAT, CDR2 FQNNGV. J lost 0 bases, V lost 0 bases, and 6 bases had no gene match. The CDR3 totals 17 residues. This CDR3 reads CASSLDLLAGFSYEQYF. The CDR3 coding sequence is TGTGCCAGCAGCTTAGATCTCCTAGCGGGGTTCTCCTACGAGCAGTACTTC.

The chain is built from TRBV7-9 and TRBJ2-7; 7 bases are shared with TRBD1. There are 14 residues in the CDR3. V lost 3 bases and J lost 3; bases outside the gene matches: 5. CDR1 is SEHNR, CDR2 FQNEAQ, per germline (reference sequence). The CDR3: CASSFTGQSYEQYF. CDR3 DNA: TGTGCCAGCAGCTTTACGGGACAGAGCTACGAGCAGTACTTC.

This clonotype has only a few counts. The gene calls are TRBV20-1 and TRBJ1-4; weak D call: TRBD1 (6 bases). Trimming took 5 bases from V and 4 from J, leaving 14 bases between them. The CDR3 consists of 14 residues. Germline V CDR1 and CDR2: DFQATT, SNEGSKA (reference sequence). The DNA of the CDR3 is TGCAGTGCTGCCAGTTGGGGGCTTAATGAAAAACTGTTTTTT. Protein: CSAASWGLNEKLFF.

V usage is TRBV25-1 and J usage is TRBJ2-2; D is perhaps TRBD1 (6 bases). This CDR3 comprises 17 residues. CDR1 and CDR2 (germline): MGHDK, SYGVNS. V lost 1 base to trimming and J lost 3 bases, with 15 bases between them. CDR3 residues: CASSEWYRSGDTGELFF. For the CDR3, the DNA is TGTGCCAGCAGTGAATGGTATCGATCAGGGGACACCGGGGAGCTGTTTTTT.

This chain joins TRBV7-3 and TRBJ2-3, with TRBD2 identical over 7 bases. Germline V gives CDR1 SGHTA, CDR2 FQGTGA. V lost 1 base and J lost 1; bases outside the gene matches: 14. The CDR3 has 19 amino acids. CDR3 sequence: CASSLIAWSGGERTDTQYF. For the CDR3, the DNA is TGTGCCAGCAGCTTAATAGCCTGGAGTGGGGGGGAGCGCACAGATACGCAGTATTTT.

With respect to this clonotype: The junction shows a germline mismatch at one end, possibly a read error. This rearrangement joins TRBV5-1 to TRBJ2-2; no definite D call. CDR1 and CDR2 (germline): SGHRS, YFSETQ. This CDR3 has 12 amino acids. This CDR3 reads CASNLSPGELFF. For the CDR3, the DNA is TGCGCCAGCAACTTGTCCCCCGGGGAGCTGTTTTTT.

The gene calls are TRBV6-5 and TRBJ2-7; 7 positions agree with TRBD2. Germline values: CDR1 MNHEY, CDR2 SVGAGI. This CDR3 is built from 15 residues. V gave up 3 bases and J gave up 0 bases; unmatched junction bases: 5. CDR3 sequence reads: CASSYGGGHSYEQYF. Here the CDR3 DNA reads TGTGCCAGCAGTTATGGGGGAGGGCACTCCTACGAGCAGTACTTC.

This chain connects TRBV25-1 to TRBJ1-2; D is undetermined. Germline values: CDR1 MGHDK, CDR2 SYGVNS. V was trimmed by 0 bases and J by 8 bases, leaving 10 bases between them. The CDR3 extends over 13 amino acids. The DNA for the CDR3 is TGTGCCAGCAGTGAATATGGGGTCCGGGGCTACACCTTC. It yields the protein CASSEYGVRGYTF.

The table lists this clonotype with a few counts. The rearrangement links TRBV4-1 to TRBJ2-4, with a weak D call TRBD1 (6 bases). Judging by the DNA end, TRBJ2-7 fits better; the J call may be wrong. This CDR3 has 13 amino acids. Germline assignment: CDR1 MGHRA and CDR2 YSYEKL. In DNA form, the CDR3 reads TGCGCCAGCAGCCCGGGGACATTAAGCGAGCAGTACTTC. It specifies CASSPGTLSEQYF.

At least ten counts were recorded for this clonotype. The chain is built from TRBV7-2 and TRBJ1-2; D is possibly TRBD1 (6 bases). This CDR3 is built from 15 residues. In germline, CDR1 is SGHTA, CDR2 FQGNSA. Trimming left V 5 bases short and J 5 bases short, with 18 bases between. CDR3 residues: CASSLPGQPAYGYTF. Here the CDR3 DNA reads TGTGCCAGCAGCCTACCCGGACAGCCCGCTTATGGCTACACCTTC.

The sample holds a few counts of this clonotype. The chain joins TRBV20-1 to TRBJ2-5, with 8 bases that match TRBD1. The CDR3 is made up of 16 amino acids. Germline V gene lookup returns CDR1 DFQATT and CDR2 SNEGSKA (reference sequence). The J segment lost 3 bases and the V segment lost 0 bases, leaving 9 bases of the junction unmatched. CDR3 loop: CSARDQGRGLEETQYF. In DNA, the CDR3 is TGCAGTGCTAGAGATCAAGGCAGGGGGCTTGAAGAGACCCAGTACTTC.

This clonotype was detected only a few times. The chain joins TRBV29-1 to TRBJ2-5; D gene unclear. The length of the CDR3 is 13 residues. CDR1 and CDR2 from the germline V gene are SQVTM and ANQGSEA. V was shortened by 4 bases and J by 1 base, with 10 bases between the two germline ends. This CDR3 reads CSVATLFQETQYF. DNA for the CDR3: TGCAGCGTTGCGACCTTATTCCAAGAGACCCAGTACTTC.

This clonotype occurred many times. This chain connects TRBV29-1 to TRBJ2-7, with D tentatively TRBD2 (5 bases). Trimming took 5 bases from V and 0 from J, leaving 11 bases between them. Looked up from germline, CDR1 is SQVTM and CDR2 is ANQGSEA. The CDR3 has 13 residues. CDR3 residues: CSVHAGGSYEQYF. The CDR3 DNA reads as TGCAGCGTTCACGCGGGTGGCTCCTACGAGCAGTACTTC.